Below, 26 T cell receptor beta chains from the same sample are listed, as sequenced in a study of beta chain features in type 1 diabetes. Whole-study results and caveats: Moderate yet significant TCRB CDR3 shortening was seen in Type 1 diabetes patients in all four CD4+ subsets.

Expressed TCRB transcripts were sequenced because the entire RNA isolate underwent reverse transcription. TCRdb's copy holds only in-frame clones and misses some; the assay was immunoSEQ multiplex PCR. The sample contains some 280,000 clones, roughly 13% of which appear only once. Antigens of these TCRs are unknown. Input material: naive CD4+ T cells from blood. Source of these receptors: a man aged 25-45 years with type 1 diabetes.

The chain couples TRBV5-1 to TRBJ2-1, with D possibly TRBD2 on 5 matching bases. Deletions cut 9 bases from V and 9 bases from J, with 22 bases between. Germline-derived CDR1 and CDR2 are SGHRS and YFSETQ. The CDR3 covers 14 residues. CDR3: CATKIGGSLGEQFF. CDR3 nucleotides: TGCGCCACCAAGATAGGAGGTTCCCTCGGTGAGCAGTTCTTC.

A few counts support this clone. The DNA of the CDR3 is TGTGCCAGCTCACCACAGGGAAGCGGCGAGCAGTACTTC. Its protein product is CASSPQGSGEQYF. The V and J genes are TRBV18 and TRBJ2-7; D possibly corresponds to TRBD2 (5 bases). The CDR3 runs to 13 residues. V lost 1 base to trimming and J lost 6 bases, with 10 bases between them. Germline values: CDR1 KGHSH, CDR2 LQKENI. The entire variable domain, with the rest obtained from reference TRBV18 and TRBJ2-7, is as follows: NAGVMQNPRHLVRRRGQEARLRCSPMKGHSHVYWYRQLPEEGLKFMVYLQKENIIDESGMPKERFSAEFPKEGPSILRIQQVVRGDSAAYFCASSPQGSGEQYFGPGTRLTVT.

This clone has a handful of counts. V usage is TRBV30 and J usage is TRBJ1-4; D is possibly TRBD1 (6 bases). V lost 4 bases and J 4 bases, leaving 16 bases between the germline ends. Germline V gene sequence: CDR1 GTSNPN, CDR2 SVGIG (reference sequence). The CDR3 is 15 amino acids. The CDR3 region is CAWTPSGAGNEKLFF. CDR3 nucleotides: TGTGCCTGGACCCCCTCAGGGGCCGGTAATGAAAAACTGTTTTTT.

The table lists this clone with a few counts. The rearrangement links TRBV4-1 to TRBJ1-2; 7 bases map to TRBD1. The trim removed 3 bases at V and 1 base at J, leaving 5 bases unmatched. This CDR3 has 15 amino acids. The germline V gene has CDR1 MGHRA and CDR2 YSYEKL. The CDR3 loop is CASSQATGSNYGYTF. The CDR3 bases are TGCGCCAGCAGCCAGGCGACAGGGAGTAACTATGGCTACACCTTC.

The rearrangement joins TRBV19 to TRBJ2-2; possible D gene TRBD2, 5 bases. V gave up 6 bases and J gave up 1 base, with 9 bases separating them. The germline CDR1 and CDR2 sequences are LNHDA and SQIVND (reference sequence). CDR3 size: 14 residues. The DNA for the CDR3 is TGTGCCAGTAGGAGGGATTTGAACACCGGGGAGCTGTTTTTT. It specifies CASRRDLNTGELFF.

The chain uses TRBV9 and TRBJ2-1; D remains unclear. V shed 1 base and J shed 2 bases, with 4 bases lying between them. CDR1 SGDLS and CDR2 YYNGEE come from the germline V gene. This CDR3 is built from 13 residues. The chain's CDR3 is CASSVQAYNEQFF. Written as DNA, the CDR3 is TGTGCCAGCAGCGTACAGGCCTACAATGAGCAGTTCTTC. Using reference TRBV9 and TRBJ2-1 for the parts outside the CDR3, the full variable domain is DSGVTQTPKHLITATGQRVTLRCSPRSGDLSVYWYQQSLDQGLQFLIQYYNGEERAKGNILERFSAQQFPDLHSELNLSSLELGDSALYFCASSVQAYNEQFFGPGTRLTVL.

V gene TRBV7-3 combines with J gene TRBJ2-7; 8 positions agree with TRBD1. Germline CDR1 and CDR2: SGHTA and FQGTGA. This CDR3 spans 16 amino acids. J was trimmed by 0 bases and V by 5 bases; bases with no gene match: 9. DNA for the CDR3: TGTGCCAGCAGCGAACAGGGGGTCCTCCTCTCCTACGAGCAGTACTTC. Its translation: CASSEQGVLLSYEQYF.

This clone was seen only a few times. The V call is TRBV5-4, the J call TRBJ2-5, with TRBD1 matching 7 bases. This CDR3 region has 17 residues. CDR1 and CDR2 from the germline V gene are SGHNT and YYREEE (reference sequence). J gave up 3 bases and V 1 base, and 12 bases lay outside the gene matches. CDR3 DNA: TGTGCCAGCAGCTTGAGCTCCGGGACAGCCTTAGAAGAGACCCAGTACTTC. Encoded protein: CASSLSSGTALEETQYF.

This chain's CDR3 is CASRIAGGSYNEQFF. The CDR3 nucleotides read TGCGCCAGCAGAATAGCGGGAGGCTCCTACAATGAGCAGTTCTTC. The chain links TRBV5-1 to TRBJ2-1; TRBD2 aligns across 10 bases. CDR1 SGHRS and CDR2 YFSETQ come from the germline V gene. The CDR3 length is 15 residues. V shed 5 bases and J 0 bases; nucleotides not matched to a gene: 2.

This clone turned up a few times. The chain carries TRBV5-1 and TRBJ2-1, with TRBD1 identical over 7 bases. CDR3 length equals 14 residues. Germline V gene data show CDR1 as SGHRS and CDR2 as YFSETQ. Unmatched junction bases numbered 4, after V lost 1 base and J lost 6 bases. CDR3 loop: CASSLSTGTNEQFF. The CDR3 DNA reads TGCGCCAGCAGCTTGTCGACAGGGACCAATGAGCAGTTCTTC.

This clone was counted between two and nine times. In nucleotides, the CDR3 is TGTGCCAGCAGCTTAGAAGTAGAAGCGGGAGGCATCAATGAGCAGTTCTTC. Its translation: CASSLEVEAGGINEQFF. The chain combines TRBV11-3 with TRBJ2-1, with TRBD2 identical over 9 bases. Germline trimming cut 0 bases from V and 6 bases from J; bases unmatched to any gene: 9. The CDR3 contains 17 residues. The germline V gene has CDR1 SGHNT and CDR2 YENEEA.

Only a few counts were recorded for this clone. The chain employs TRBV27 and TRBJ1-5; perhaps TRBD1 as D (6 bases). Trimming pared 3 bases from V and 2 bases from J, leaving 14 bases between. CDR1 and CDR2 (germline): MNHEY, SMNVEV (reference sequence). CDR3 size: 16 residues. DNA of the CDR3: TGTGCCAGCAGTTTCCCCCAACAGGGATGCAATCAGCCCCAGCATTTT. It yields the protein CASSFPQQGCNQPQHF.

This clone showed up just a few times. The chain combines TRBV7-9 with TRBJ2-5; D unclear. V lost 3 bases to trimming and J lost 4 bases, with 12 bases between them. In germline, CDR1 is SEHNR, CDR2 FQNEAQ (reference sequence). The CDR3 consists of 14 residues. The CDR3 loop is CASSLSPSRETQYF. The DNA of the CDR3 is TGTGCCAGCAGCTTGTCTCCTTCCCGAGAGACCCAGTACTTC.

V gene TRBV9 combines with J gene TRBJ1-1; possible D gene TRBD1, 6 bases. V was cut by 3 bases and J by 5 bases, with 14 bases left in between. The CDR3 length is 14 residues. CDR1 and CDR2 (germline): SGDLS, YYNGEE. CDR3 in DNA: TGTGCCAGCAGCGAGAGTCAGGGGAAGACTGAAGCTTTCTTT. It yields the protein CASSESQGKTEAFF.

CDR3 sequence reads: CASSHPQGQRRNTEAFF. The DNA for the CDR3 is TGTGCCAGCAGCCACCCGCAGGGGCAAAGGAGGAACACTGAAGCTTTCTTT. The V gene is TRBV11-2, the J gene TRBJ1-1, with D possibly being TRBD1 (6 bases). The CDR3 is made up of 17 amino acids. Germline V gene data show CDR1 as SGHAT and CDR2 as FQNNGV. V shed 5 bases and J shed 1 base, with 20 bases lying between them.

This clone was picked up a small number of times. The chain's CDR3 is CASSFWTSDNEQFF. CDR3 in DNA: TGTGCCAGCAGCTTCTGGACTAGCGACAATGAGCAGTTCTTC. The gene calls are TRBV9 and TRBJ2-1, with TRBD2 identical over 9 bases. Germline V gene sequence: CDR1 SGDLS, CDR2 YYNGEE. Germline trimming cut 4 bases from V and 5 bases from J; bases unmatched to any gene: 4. The CDR3 sequence is 14 residues long.

This clone turned up a few times. The chain uses TRBV6-1 and TRBJ2-1, with a possible D match to TRBD2 (7 bases). With 4 bases removed from V and 6 bases from J, the gap between germline ends came to 16 bases. The CDR3 contains 15 residues. CDR1 is MNHNS, CDR2 SASEGT, per germline. CDR3 residues: CASSVSSGTPNEQFF. CDR3 nucleotide sequence: TGTGCCAGCAGTGTATCAAGCGGGACACCCAATGAGCAGTTCTTC.

This clone has only a few counts. V usage is TRBV29-1 and J usage is TRBJ2-5; possibly TRBD2 for D (5 bases). With 6 bases removed from V and 2 bases from J, the gap between germline ends came to 10 bases. Germline CDR1 SQVTM, CDR2 ANQGSEA. CDR3 length: 12 residues. The CDR3 DNA is TGCAGCGTAGCCACGGGGCAAGAGACCCAGTACTTC. Amino acids: CSVATGQETQYF.

The chain links TRBV7-2 to TRBJ2-6, with TRBD1 matching over 7 bases. Germline V gene data show CDR1 as SGHTA and CDR2 as FQGNSA. The CDR3 runs 18 residues. With V trimmed by 1 base and J by 0 bases, 6 bases remained unmatched. The CDR3 bases are TGTGCCAGCAGCTTAGGGGACAGACGAAGCTCTGGGGCCAACGTCCTGACTTTC. Amino acids: CASSLGDRRSSGANVLTF.

The chain links TRBV2 to TRBJ2-2; D unresolved. Germline V CDR1 and CDR2: SNHLY, FYNNEI. V lost 4 bases and J lost 1, with 13 bases in between. The CDR3 totals 16 residues. The CDR3 loop is CASSALSSLNTGELFF. The CDR3 bases are TGTGCCAGCAGTGCGCTGTCCTCACTGAACACCGGGGAGCTGTTTTTT.

This chain joins TRBV29-1 and TRBJ1-2, with D possibly TRBD1 on 6 matching bases. CDR1 and CDR2 (germline): SQVTM, ANQGSEA. V was clipped by 6 bases and J by 4 bases, with 18 bases between them. The CDR3 is 14 residues long. CDR3 in amino acids: CSVPEGVSSYGYTF. In nucleotides, the CDR3 is TGCAGCGTGCCCGAGGGGGTTTCTAGCTATGGCTACACCTTC.

The chain couples TRBV28 to TRBJ2-7; no firm D call. CDR3 length: 15 residues. V lost 1 base and J 3 bases, leaving 13 bases between the germline ends. In germline, CDR1 is MDHEN, CDR2 SYDVKM. CDR3 sequence reads: CASSLSPVRVYEQYF. The CDR3 DNA reads TGTGCCAGCAGTTTATCCCCGGTTCGGGTCTACGAGCAGTACTTC.

This clone has just a few counts. This chain connects TRBV5-1 to TRBJ2-7, with a possible D match to TRBD2 (5 bases). The CDR3 loop spans 15 amino acids. Trimming stripped 3 bases from V and 3 bases from J, with 16 bases between. CDR1 is SGHRS, CDR2 YFSETQ, per germline. CDR3 sequence (DNA): TGCGCCAGCAGCTCGGGAACTGGAGGATACTACGAGCAGTACTTC. Translation gives CASSSGTGGYYEQYF.

The rearrangement uses TRBV5-4 and TRBJ2-1; 7 bases line up with TRBD2. The CDR3 covers 17 residues. Germline V gene lookup returns CDR1 SGHNT and CDR2 YYREEE (reference sequence). After removal of 0 bases from V and 4 bases from J, the junction contained 10 bases not matched to a gene. The DNA for the CDR3 is TGTGCCAGCAGCTTGGTGGGGAGCGGGAAGGATTACAATGAGCAGTTCTTC. It is translated as CASSLVGSGKDYNEQFF.

The rearrangement uses TRBV7-9 and TRBJ1-2; TRBD1 aligns across 10 bases. The CDR3 has 13 residues. Germline-derived CDR1 and CDR2 are SEHNR and FQNEAQ (reference sequence). Trimming removed 4 bases from V and 8 bases from J; junction bases left unmatched: 4. The CDR3 DNA reads as TGTGCCAGCAGCTCCGGGACAGGGGCCGGCTACACCTTC. It translates to CASSSGTGAGYTF. Full variable domain (outside the CDR3, taken from reference TRBV7-9 and TRBJ1-2): DTGVSQNPRHKITKRGQNVTFRCDPISEHNRLYWYRQTLGQGPEFLTYFQNEAQLEKSRLLSDRFSAERPKGSFSTLEIQRTEQGDSAMYLCASSSGTGAGYTFGSGTRLTVV.

The table lists this clone with a few counts. The chain uses TRBV19 and TRBJ1-2; 9 bases map to TRBD1. V was clipped by 4 bases and J by 5 bases; unmatched bases: 5. Germline assignment: CDR1 LNHDA and CDR2 SQIVND (reference sequence). The CDR3 runs 14 residues. Here the CDR3 DNA reads TGTGCCAGTAGTAGGACAGGGGATGAATATGGCTACACCTTC. Its translation is CASSRTGDEYGYTF. Using reference TRBV19 and TRBJ1-2 for the parts outside the CDR3, the full variable domain is DGGITQSPKYLFRKEGQNVTLSCEQNLNHDAMYWYRQDPGQGLRLIYYSQIVNDFQKGDIAEGYSVSREKKESFPLTVTSAQKNPTAFYLCASSRTGDEYGYTFGSGTRLTVV.